Below are 26 T cell receptor beta chains sequenced from a single sample in a study of coeliac disease. Sequencing used immunoSEQ multiplex PCR; TCRdb keeps in-frame clones, though not all of them. The table has 4,000 or so clones, 59% seen once; the top ten hold 5.7%. The material sequenced was lymphocytes from the gut lamina propria. All receptors come from a man aged 65 to 85 without celiac disease.

The CDR3 bases are TGTGCCAGCAGCGGAGGACAGGGTTTGAAGAGCAAAAACATTCAGTACTTC. This encodes CASSGGQGLKSKNIQYF. The V call is TRBV5-6, the J call TRBJ2-4; 8 nucleotides match TRBD1. This CDR3 contains 17 residues. The germline V gene has CDR1 SGHDT and CDR2 YYEEEE. J was trimmed by 3 bases and V by 4 bases; bases with no gene match: 12.

The chain joins TRBV5-4 to TRBJ2-3; tentatively, D is TRBD1 (6 bases). The CDR3 has 13 residues. V lost 4 bases and J lost 6, with 12 bases in between. CDR1 SGHNT and CDR2 YYREEE come from the germline V gene (reference sequence). The CDR3 loop reads CASSEHREDTQYF. CDR3 DNA: TGTGCCAGCAGCGAGCACAGGGAGGATACGCAGTATTTT.

The V and J genes are TRBV5-1 and TRBJ2-3; D gene uncertain. Trimming removed 6 bases at V and 4 bases at J, with 9 bases between. This CDR3 is 12 amino acids long. CDR1 and CDR2 (germline): SGHRS, YFSETQ. The CDR3: CASKSEADTQYF. In nucleotides, the CDR3 is TGCGCCAGCAAAAGCGAGGCAGATACGCAGTATTTT.

Concerning this clone itself: At the DNA level, this CDR3 is encoded by other sequences in the same sample as well. The genes are TRBV6-5 and TRBJ1-6; the D gene is possibly TRBD1 (6 bases). This CDR3 contains 15 residues. Germline CDR1 and CDR2: MNHEY and SVGAGI. The V gene lost 5 bases and the J gene lost 10 bases, with 18 bases spanning the gap. CDR3 in DNA: TGTGCCAGCAGTGGACAGATGCCCTCACAATCACCCCTCCACTTT. Its protein product is CASSGQMPSQSPLHF.

This sequence joins TRBV6-6 and TRBJ2-7, with D possibly being TRBD1 (6 bases). Germline CDR1 MNHNY, CDR2 SVGAGI (reference sequence). V was clipped by 2 bases and J by 1 base, with 9 bases between them. The CDR3 extends over 14 amino acids. This CDR3 is CASSYPGQSYEQYF. The DNA of the CDR3 is TGTGCCAGCAGTTACCCAGGACAGTCCTACGAGCAGTACTTC.

This clone was detected a few times. This sequence joins TRBV2 and TRBJ1-5; 9 bases match TRBD1. The CDR3 loop spans 14 amino acids. Unmatched junction bases numbered 0, after V lost 6 bases and J lost 0 bases. Germline CDR1 is SNHLY and CDR2 is FYNNEI. The CDR3 spells CASRQGASNQPQHF. The CDR3 DNA reads TGTGCCAGCAGACAGGGGGCTAGCAATCAGCCCCAGCATTTT.

The chain carries TRBV28 and TRBJ2-3, with 13 bases fitting TRBD2. In germline, CDR1 is MDHEN, CDR2 SYDVKM. Trimming at V came to 3 bases and at J to 2 bases, leaving 5 bases not matched to a gene. This CDR3 comprises 17 residues. DNA for the CDR3: TGTGCCAGCAGTTTGCTTGGGACTAGCGGGGCCACAGATACGCAGTATTTT. Amino acids: CASSLLGTSGATDTQYF.

The rearrangement links TRBV12-5 to TRBJ2-3; perhaps TRBD2 as D (7 bases). Germline-derived CDR1 and CDR2 are LGHNT and FRNRAP. V shed 4 bases and J shed 0 bases, with 14 bases lying between them. The CDR3 has 16 residues. This CDR3 reads CASGSIGGGSTDTQYF. CDR3 nucleotides: TGTGCTAGTGGTTCCATAGGGGGGGGGAGCACAGATACGCAGTATTTT.

This sequence joins TRBV18 and TRBJ2-5, with TRBD1 identical over 7 bases. The J call may be faulty, since TRBJ2-7 better matches the DNA end. The CDR3 spans 16 residues. Germline-derived CDR1 and CDR2 are KGHSH and LQKENI. This chain's CDR3 is CASSPNTGVGAYEQYF. The DNA of the CDR3 is TGTGCCAGCTCACCTAATACAGGGGTTGGGGCCTACGAGCAGTACTTC.

The chain couples TRBV6-5 to TRBJ1-5; D remains ambiguous. Trimming removed 8 bases from V and 5 bases from J, with 16 bases in between. Germline lookup yields CDR1 MNHEY and CDR2 SVGAGI. This CDR3 is 14 amino acids long. The CDR3 region has the DNA TGTGCCAGCGCGCGAGACTTCCGAGATCAGCCCCAGCATTTT. This codes for CASARDFRDQPQHF.

The chain couples TRBV28 to TRBJ1-6, with 9 bases matching TRBD1. V lost 2 bases and J lost 9; bases outside the gene matches: 17. The CDR3 length is 19 residues. CDR1 is MDHEN and CDR2 is SYDVKM in the germline V gene. In nucleotides, the CDR3 is TGTGCCAGCAGTTTAACCATTCTCCCGGGACAGGGAGTGACTTCACCCCTCCACTTT. Protein sequence: CASSLTILPGQGVTSPLHF.

Only a few counts were recorded for this clone. The genes are TRBV5-1 and TRBJ2-7, with TRBD1 matching over 8 bases. The ends lost 1 base at V and 6 bases at J; junction bases unmatched: 6. This CDR3 has 14 residues. The germline gives CDR1 SGHRS, CDR2 YFSETQ. This CDR3 is CASSLIGQGSEQYF. The CDR3 nucleotides read TGCGCCAGCAGCTTGATCGGACAGGGAAGCGAGCAGTACTTC.

The count of this clone is one. The rearrangement links TRBV29-1 to TRBJ2-2; 8 nucleotides match TRBD2. This CDR3 spans 13 amino acids. The germline gives CDR1 SQVTM, CDR2 ANQGSEA. The junction had 2 bases not matched to a gene; V was cut back by 4 bases and J by 4 bases. CDR3 sequence: CSVAGGVTGELFF. CDR3 coding DNA: TGCAGCGTTGCGGGGGGGGTCACCGGGGAGCTGTTTTTT.

This clone is a singleton in its sample. An end of the junction does not agree with germline; a read error may underlie this. The chain uses TRBV6-1 and TRBJ1-6; D remains ambiguous. The CDR3 consists of 16 residues. The V gene's germline CDR1 is MNHNS and CDR2 SASEGT. The CDR3 spells CASSEGPISYNSPLHF. CDR3 DNA sequence: TGTGCCAGCAGTGAAGGTCCGATCTCCTATAATTCCCCCCTCCACTTT.

This clone was seen a single time. The chain is built from TRBV18 and TRBJ2-3; weak D call: TRBD1 (6 bases). Germline V lookup: CDR1 KGHSH, CDR2 LQKENI. V was shortened by 2 bases and J by 5 bases, with 14 bases between the two germline ends. The CDR3 consists of 15 residues. CDR3 region: CASSPSRGAGDTQYF. The DNA for the CDR3 is TGTGCCAGCTCACCATCCAGGGGCGCGGGAGATACGCAGTATTTT.

This clone was detected a few times. Relative to the germline gene, one junction end is altered; a read error may explain this. The J gene is TRBJ1-1, the V gene TRBV5-5; possible D gene TRBD1, 6 bases. The CDR3 loop spans 15 amino acids. Germline CDR1 and CDR2: SGHKS and YYEKEE (reference sequence). The CDR3 DNA sequence: TGTGCCAGCAGGTTGGAGGGACAACCGAACACTGAAGCTTTCTTT. Translation gives CASRLEGQPNTEAFF.

This clone was counted between two and nine times. The CDR3, as DNA: TGTGCCATCAGTTCAGGAAAGACAGATACGCAGTATTTT. Translating it yields CAISSGKTDTQYF. The V and J genes are TRBV10-3 and TRBJ2-3; D uncertain. The V gene lost 5 bases and the J gene lost 3 bases, with 9 bases spanning the gap. The CDR3 runs to 13 residues. Per germline, CDR1 ENHRY and CDR2 SYGVKD.

The chain uses TRBV19 and TRBJ2-5; D is unclear. CDR1 is LNHDA and CDR2 is SQIVND in the germline V gene (reference sequence). Trimming cost V 5 bases and J 7 bases, with 14 bases left between them. This CDR3 spans 13 amino acids. CDR3 sequence reads: CASSPNFEVTQYF. The CDR3 bases are TGTGCCAGTAGTCCGAATTTCGAGGTGACCCAGTACTTC.

The rearrangement uses TRBV5-1 and TRBJ2-7; maybe TRBD2 (6 bases). The V end lost 0 bases, the J end lost 2 bases, and 12 bases lay between the germline ends. CDR1 is SGHRS and CDR2 is YFSETQ in the germline V gene. This CDR3 spans 15 amino acids. The CDR3, as DNA: TGCGCCAGCAGCTTGGGCTCCGCGGGGACCTACGAGCAGTACTTC. This encodes CASSLGSAGTYEQYF.

The V gene is TRBV4-1, the J gene TRBJ2-3; TRBD2 aligns across 10 bases. The ends lost 3 bases at V and 0 bases at J; junction bases unmatched: 6. In germline, CDR1 is MGHRA, CDR2 YSYEKL. CDR3 length: 17 residues. CDR3 loop: CASSQGSGGLSTDTQYF. CDR3 sequence (DNA): TGCGCCAGCAGCCAGGGTAGCGGGGGGCTTAGCACAGATACGCAGTATTTT.

The rearrangement uses TRBV28 and TRBJ2-7; D is perhaps TRBD2 (6 bases). Trimming took 2 bases from V and 6 from J, leaving 11 bases between them. The CDR3 has 13 amino acids. The V gene's germline CDR1 is MDHEN and CDR2 SYDVKM. CDR3 coding DNA: TGTGCCAGCAGTTTAGGAGGGACGGGCGAGCAGTACTTC. Amino acids: CASSLGGTGEQYF.

The chain uses TRBV9 and TRBJ2-1, with D possibly TRBD1 on 5 matching bases. The germline CDR1 and CDR2 sequences are SGDLS and YYNGEE. V lost 0 bases, J lost 5 bases, and 9 bases lay in between. The CDR3 is made up of 14 amino acids. The CDR3 nucleotides read TGTGCCAGCAGCGTAGAATCAGGGAACAATGAGCAGTTCTTC. It encodes CASSVESGNNEQFF.

The chain employs TRBV11-2 and TRBJ2-1; no clear D gene. V gave up 4 bases and J gave up 5 bases, with 12 bases separating them. CDR3 length equals 14 residues. From germline, CDR1 is SGHAT and CDR2 FQNNGV. The DNA of the CDR3 is TGTGCCAGCAGCTCCTTACGGGTCAACAATGAGCAGTTCTTC. Translation gives CASSSLRVNNEQFF.

This clone was observed a few times. The V gene is TRBV7-6, the J gene TRBJ2-6; tentative D call: TRBD2 (5 bases). Trimming left V 5 bases short and J 0 bases short, with 14 bases between. The CDR3 runs to 17 residues. Germline V gene sequence: CDR1 SGHVS, CDR2 FNYEAQ. CDR3 coding DNA: TGTGCCAGCAGCCCCTCGATTACTAGCTCTGGGGCCAACGTCCTGACTTTC. Protein sequence: CASSPSITSSGANVLTF. Filled out from reference TRBV7-6 and TRBJ2-6, the complete variable domain reads GAGVSQSPRYKVTKRGQDVALRCDPISGHVSLYWYRQALGQGPEFLTYFNYEAQQDKSGLPNDRFSAERPEGSISTLTIQRTEQRDSAMYRCASSPSITSSGANVLTFGAGSRLTVL.

The rearrangement uses TRBV7-2 and TRBJ2-3; 8 nucleotides align to TRBD2. Germline loops: CDR1 SGHTA, CDR2 FQGNSA. The CDR3 loop spans 19 amino acids. V was clipped by 1 base and J by 0 bases; unmatched bases: 12. CDR3: CASSLDPRGAGSSTDTQYF. CDR3 nucleotides: TGTGCCAGCAGCTTAGATCCGCGGGGGGCCGGTTCTAGCACAGATACGCAGTATTTT.

The rearrangement joins TRBV6-5 to TRBJ1-2; D may be TRBD1 (6 bases). V lost 5 bases to trimming and J lost 4 bases, with 14 bases between them. CDR1 is MNHEY, CDR2 SVGAGI, per germline. This CDR3 contains 14 residues. In DNA, the CDR3 is TGTGCCAGCAGTCCACCGGGCAGGGGCTATGGCTACACCTTC. Translated, it gives CASSPPGRGYGYTF.